A selection of T cell receptor beta chains follows, all from one sample in a study of blood T cell repertoires in COVID-19. Clones were read by immunoSEQ multiplex PCR, and TCRdb kept only the in-frame ones, dropping some. In the table there are roughly 70,000 clones, roughly four fifths of which are singletons. Sequenced input: peripheral blood. Receptor source: a man in his 60s with COVID-19, enrolled during active disease. Both conserved end residues are part of each CDR3. A D gene is named only where the DNA matches it firmly. For some rows the clone size is stated as once, few or many, or as a class when expanded; others skip it.

v_gene	d_gene	abundance	j_gene	CDR3nt	CDR3aa
TRBV11-1	TRBD1	.	TRBJ2-7	TGTGCCAGCAGCGCTTTACAGGGGGCCCACGAGCAGTACTTC	CASSALQGAHEQYF
TRBV6-6	.	.	TRBJ1-5	TGTGCCAGCGCAATTGGGGGCGACAATCAGCCCCAGCATTTT	CASAIGGDNQPQHF
TRBV7-9	.	.	TRBJ2-7	TGTGCCAGCAGCCACCCCGGGGATCGCGAGCAGTACTTC	CASSHPGDREQYF
TRBV9	.	.	TRBJ1-1	TGTGCCAGCAGCGTAGGCGGGCTCCTGAACACTGAAGCTTTCTTT	CASSVGGLLNTEAFF
TRBV6-1	TRBD1	few	TRBJ2-7	TGTGCCAGCAGTGATGGACAGGACCTCCCTCTGAGGTACTTC	CASSDGQDLPLRYF
TRBV28	.	.	TRBJ2-1	TGTGCCAGCAGAGGGCGTCCAGCGGGTGAGCAGTTCTTC	CASRGRPAGEQFF
TRBV7-9	.	few	TRBJ2-3	TGTGCCAGCAGTTACACGGACGGGGTAGATACGCAGTATTTT	CASSYTDGVDTQYF
TRBV6-5	TRBD1	.	TRBJ1-6	TGTGCCAGCACTTCTTTTGGGACAGGGAGTTCACCCCTCCACTTT	CASTSFGTGSSPLHF
TRBV19	.	.	TRBJ2-1	TGTGCCAGTACCCTTCGTCCAGGCTACAATGAGCAGTTCTTC	CASTLRPGYNEQFF
TRBV27	TRBD1	many	TRBJ2-2	TGTGCCAGCACCCCATGGGACAGGCAACTCACCGGGGAGCTGTTTTTT	CASTPWDRQLTGELFF
TRBV27	TRBD1	.	TRBJ2-1	TGTGCCAGCAGACCACAGGGGGCTACGAATGAGCAGTTCTTC	CASRPQGATNEQFF
TRBV19	TRBD2	.	TRBJ2-1	TGTGCCAGTAGTATAGTTGGGACTAGGCACAATGAGCAGTTCTTC	CASSIVGTRHNEQFF
TRBV5-1	.	.	TRBJ2-1	TGCGCCAGCAGCTTGGGGGGCCCGGGGGTTTACAATGAGCAGTTCTTC	CASSLGGPGVYNEQFF
TRBV11-3	TRBD1	.	TRBJ1-3	TGTGCCAGCAGCTCCATGGGACAGGGGGCTAGAAACACCATATATTTT	CASSSMGQGARNTIYF
TRBV24-1	.	.	TRBJ2-2	TGTGCCACCAGTGACCTTTCGGGCGGGGAGCTGTTTTTT	CATSDLSGGELFF
TRBV6-5	.	.	TRBJ1-1	TGTGCCAGCAGTTACACGTCAGGGGTAGCTTTCTTT	CASSYTSGVAFF
TRBV4-1	TRBD2	.	TRBJ2-1	TGCGCCAGCAGCCAAGAAGGGGTTCTAGCGGGGTACAATGAGCAGTTCTTC	CASSQEGVLAGYNEQFF
TRBV30	.	few	TRBJ2-5	TGTGCCTGGAATACCCCGGGACAACAAGAGACCCAGTACTTC	CAWNTPGQQETQYF
TRBV6-5	TRBD1	.	TRBJ1-3	TGTGCCAGCACCCCCCGGGGGACAGCTGGAAACACCATATATTTT	CASTPRGTAGNTIYF
TRBV7-9	TRBD1	.	TRBJ2-7	TGTGCCAGCAGCACCCCCGGACAGGAGACCTACGAGCAGTACTTC	CASSTPGQETYEQYF
TRBV24-1	.	.	TRBJ2-7	TGTGCCACCAGTGATGGGGGCCGCTACGAGCAGTACTTC	CATSDGGRYEQYF
TRBV2	.	once	TRBJ1-5	TGTGCCAGCAGCAGGGCCAATAGCAATCAGCCCCAGCATTTT	CASSRANSNQPQHF
TRBV7-2	.	few	TRBJ2-7	TGTGCCAGCAGCTTAGAACAGGGGAGGTTCTACGAGCAGTACTTC	CASSLEQGRFYEQYF
TRBV19	TRBD1	.	TRBJ1-1	TGTGCCAGTAGTGAGGACAGGGCATGGAACACTGAAGCTTTCTTT	CASSEDRAWNTEAFF
TRBV6-6	TRBD1	.	TRBJ2-7	TGTGCCAGCAGTTACCTAGGGACAGAATACGAGCAGTACTTC	CASSYLGTEYEQYF
TRBV5-1	.	.	TRBJ2-3	TGCGCCAGCAGCTCGACAGGTTCTAGCACAGATACGCAGTATTTT	CASSSTGSSTDTQYF
TRBV29-1	TRBD2	.	TRBJ2-1	TGCAGCGTCGATCTAGCGGGGGGCCACAATGAGCAGTTCTTC	CSVDLAGGHNEQFF
TRBV5-1	TRBD1	.	TRBJ2-7	TGCGCCAGCAGCTTACCTACAGGGGGCGCCGAGCAGTACTTC	CASSLPTGGAEQYF
TRBV5-1	.	.	TRBJ2-1	TGCGCCAGCAGCGAACAGTACTCCGGGGATGAGCAGTTCTTC	CASSEQYSGDEQFF
TRBV5-4	.	few	TRBJ2-7	TGTGCCAGCAGCCAGGGGGGTCTCTACGAGCAGTACTTC	CASSQGGLYEQYF
TRBV11-2	.	few	TRBJ1-5	TGTGCCAGCAGCCCAGATGGTGATCAGCCCCAGCATTTT	CASSPDGDQPQHF
TRBV10-3	.	.	TRBJ1-3	TGTGCCATCAGTGACCCAGGGCCCTCTGGAAACACCATATATTTT	CAISDPGPSGNTIYF
TRBV12-3/TRBV12-4	TRBD1	few	TRBJ1-5	TGTGCCAGCTCTTCAGGGGGCTATCAGCCCCAGCATTTT	CASSSGGYQPQHF
TRBV6-5	.	.	TRBJ2-3	TGTGCCAGCAGTCTAGAAGGGGCTGGAGATACGCAGTATTTT	CASSLEGAGDTQYF
TRBV4-1	TRBD1	.	TRBJ2-1	TGCGCCAGCAGCCAAAATACCGGGACAGGGTCGTACAATGAGCAGTTCTTC	CASSQNTGTGSYNEQFF
TRBV6-5	.	.	TRBJ1-1	TGTGCCAGCAGAGGGGTTTTGAACACTGAAGCTTTCTTT	CASRGVLNTEAFF
TRBV19	TRBD1	.	TRBJ2-1	TGTGCCAGTAGGCGCGGGACAGGGGGTTATGAGCAGTTCTTC	CASRRGTGGYEQFF
TRBV24-1	TRBD2	.	TRBJ2-1	TGTGCCACCAGTGAACCGGGACTAGCGATAAATGAGCAGTTCTTC	CATSEPGLAINEQFF
TRBV19	.	.	TRBJ2-3	TGTGCCAGTAGTACCCTTCCGCTAAGAGACACAGATACGCAGTATTTT	CASSTLPLRDTDTQYF
TRBV4-2	.	few	TRBJ2-7	TGTGCCAGCAGCCAAGAACCTGGGGGGTCCAACTACGAGCAGTACTTC	CASSQEPGGSNYEQYF
TRBV10-3	TRBD2	once	TRBJ2-5	TGTGCCATCAGTTACGGGGGGGCCGAAGAGACCCAGTACTTC	CAISYGGAEETQYF
TRBV9	.	.	TRBJ1-2	TGTGCCAGCAGCCCTGGGGACTTTAACTATGGCTACACCTTC	CASSPGDFNYGYTF
TRBV3-1/TRBV3-2	TRBD1	.	TRBJ1-2	TGTGCCAGCAGCCAACACTTCAACCGGGACAGCTATGGCTACACCTTC	CASSQHFNRDSYGYTF
TRBV2	TRBD1	once	TRBJ1-1	TGTGCCAGTACTGGACAGGGTCGAGATACTGAAGCTTTCTTT	CASTGQGRDTEAFF
TRBV10-3	.	.	TRBJ2-2	TGTGCCACCACCGAACGCGGCTACACCGGGGAGCTGTTTTTT	CATTERGYTGELFF
TRBV6-5	.	.	TRBJ2-7	TGTGCCAGCAGTTCGGATGGAGGACCCTACGAGCAGTACTTC	CASSSDGGPYEQYF
TRBV7-7	.	.	TRBJ1-3	TGTGCCAGCAGCCCTGCGCGGGGAGGGCCTGGAAACACCATATATTTT	CASSPARGGPGNTIYF